The rows below give T cell receptor beta chains drawn from one sample of a study of T cells in Graves' hyperthyroidism and ophthalmopathy. TCRdb reanalysed the multiplex PCR reads using MiXCR and keeps one entry per CDR3 protein. The table lists hundreds of thousands of distinct CDR3 sequences, around 39% of them singletons. Source material: blood. These receptors were collected from a man aged 18-30 years with Graves' hyperthyroidism. The CDR3 runs from the conserved cysteine through the conserved F or W. D genes are given only for firm matches. Clone size is stated in some rows and not others, as once, few, many or a class when expanded.

.	TRBV19	TRBD1	TRBJ1-2	TGTGCCAGTAGCGGAGGGGGCGCTGGCTACACCTTC	CASSGGGAGYTF
.	TRBV5-1	.	TRBJ1-2	TGCGCCAGCAGCTTCACGGCGGGCGATGGCTACACCTTC	CASSFTAGDGYTF
.	TRBV10-3	.	TRBJ2-3	TGTGCCATCAGTGAGTCGACTGTCGGGCCCGGCACAGATACGCAGTATTTT	CAISESTVGPGTDTQYF
.	TRBV9	TRBD1	TRBJ2-5	TGTGCCAGCAGCCTCATGGACAGGGTGAGGGAGACCCAGTACTTC	CASSLMDRVRETQYF
few	TRBV3-1	.	TRBJ1-2	TGTGCCAGCAGCCAACTTCGGCGAGGAAATGGCTACACCTTC	CASSQLRRGNGYTF
many	TRBV29-1	TRBD1	TRBJ2-7	TGCAGCGTTTCCGGGACAGGGGGAAGCGAGCAGTACTTC	CSVSGTGGSEQYF
few	TRBV9	.	TRBJ2-5	TGTGCCAGCAGCGTAGCGGTTAGCGGTTCACAAGAGACCCAGTACTTC	CASSVAVSGSQETQYF
many	TRBV15	TRBD1	TRBJ1-3	TGTGCCACCAGCAGCGGGGACAGACCTGGAAACACCATATATTTT	CATSSGDRPGNTIYF
.	TRBV9	.	TRBJ1-4	TGTGCCAGCAGCGGGGGGGCGGTGAATGAAAAACTGTTTTTT	CASSGGAVNEKLFF
many	TRBV29-1	.	TRBJ1-4	TGCAGCGTTCAGGTCGCAGGGTCGATACCTAATGAAAAACTGTTTTTT	CSVQVAGSIPNEKLFF
few	TRBV2	.	TRBJ2-7	TGTGCCAGCAGGGGGACCCCCTACGAGCAGTACTTC	CASRGTPYEQYF
many	TRBV15	.	TRBJ1-1	TGTGCCACCAGCAGACCTGACCTGACAGGGAACACTGAAGCTTTCTTT	CATSRPDLTGNTEAFF
.	TRBV20-1	.	TRBJ2-5	TGCAGTGCTGCCAGGACATCGGGGCAAGAGACCCAGTACTTC	CSAARTSGQETQYF
.	TRBV7-2	TRBD1	TRBJ1-5	TGTGCCAGCAGCTTACCCTGGGGACAGGGGGCTGAGACCCAGCATTTT	CASSLPWGQGAETQHF
.	TRBV29-1	.	TRBJ1-1	TGCAGCGTTGCCCGGGACACTGAAGCTTTCTTT	CSVARDTEAFF
few	TRBV20-1	.	TRBJ1-2	TGCAGTGCTAGAGCGGGGGCTAACTATGGCTACACCTTC	CSARAGANYGYTF
many	TRBV20-1	TRBD1	TRBJ1-6	TGCAGTGCTAGAGATCGGGTGACAGGGGATGGTTCACCCCTCCACTTT	CSARDRVTGDGSPLHF
many	TRBV24-1	TRBD1	TRBJ2-7	TGTGCCACCAGTGATTCGCTGACAGGGGGCGAGCAGTACTTC	CATSDSLTGGEQYF
few	TRBV11-1	.	TRBJ2-2	TGTGCCAGCAGCTTAACAGGGTACGGCACCGGGGAGCTGTTTTTT	CASSLTGYGTGELFF
many	TRBV6-1	.	TRBJ1-3	TGTGCCAGCAGTGAACTCCCCGGGGCTGGAAACACCATATATTTT	CASSELPGAGNTIYF
.	TRBV13	.	TRBJ1-5	TGTGCCAGCAGCTTACGGGACGGTAGCCACGAGCATTTT	CASSLRDGSHEHF
.	TRBV9	TRBD1	TRBJ1-2	TGTGCCAGCTCACCTCGGGACAGGGACTATGGCTACACCTTC	CASSPRDRDYGYTF
.	TRBV7-3	.	TRBJ1-2	TGTGCCAGCAGCCCCGTGGGGATAAACTATGGCTACACCTTC	CASSPVGINYGYTF
.	TRBV2	.	TRBJ2-7	TGTGCCAGCAGCCAGGGGCGGGGGAGTAAGCAGTACTTC	CASSQGRGSKQYF
.	TRBV7-9	TRBD2	TRBJ2-2	TGTGCCAGCAGCGCCGGGACGGGGAGGGACACCGGGGAGCTGTTTTTT	CASSAGTGRDTGELFF
.	TRBV19	TRBD1	TRBJ2-7	TGTGCCAGTAATCACGGACAGGGTAGCCACGAGCAGTACTTC	CASNHGQGSHEQYF
few	TRBV6-5	.	TRBJ1-2	TGTGCCAGCAGTTCCCACAGGGCGAAGGATGGCTACACCTTC	CASSSHRAKDGYTF
few	TRBV19	.	TRBJ1-4	TGTGCCAGTAGTATAGGTTCCGCAACTAATGAAAAACTGTTTTTT	CASSIGSATNEKLFF
many	TRBV20-1	.	TRBJ1-1	TGCAGTGCTAGTCCCATTAACACTGAAGCTTTCTTT	CSASPINTEAFF
many	TRBV10-2	TRBD1	TRBJ1-3	TGCGCCAGCAGTGGAGCGGACAGGGCTGGAAACACCATATATTTT	CASSGADRAGNTIYF
many	TRBV10-3	.	TRBJ1-5	TGTGCCATCAGTGTGGGGAACCAGCCCCAGCATTTT	CAISVGNQPQHF
few	TRBV7-9	TRBD2	TRBJ2-2	TGTGCCAGCAGCTTAGAGGCTAGCGGGAGTACCGGGGAGCTGTTTTTT	CASSLEASGSTGELFF
.	TRBV11-3	.	TRBJ1-4	TGTGCCAGCAGCTTAGACTCCGGGGGAAATGAAAAACTGTTTTTT	CASSLDSGGNEKLFF
few	TRBV3-1	.	TRBJ2-2	TGTGCCAGCAGCCACAGGTACACCGGGGAGCTGTTTTTT	CASSHRYTGELFF
few	TRBV20-1	TRBD2	TRBJ2-7	TGCAGTGCTAGGGGGGGACTAGCGGGGACCTACGAGCAGTACTTC	CSARGGLAGTYEQYF
few	TRBV12-3/TRBV12-4	.	TRBJ1-2	TGTGCCAGCAGTCCAGGGCTTGGGGGCGGCTACACCTTC	CASSPGLGGGYTF
.	TRBV10-3	.	TRBJ2-6	TGTGCCACCAAACCGGGGACAGGGGCCAACGTCCTGACTTTC	CATKPGTGANVLTF